These 15 T cell receptor beta chains originate from one sample sequenced in a study of blood T cell repertoires in COVID-19 (dated by TCRdb to 2020 to 2022). Library generation was performed with the immunoSEQ multiplex PCR assay. Imported from immuneACCESS, the table was reduced by TCRdb to in-frame sequences with V and J called. These copies leave out some clones; in studies compared against another copy, an unresolved V gene accounts for under half, and the cause of the remainder is not known. Present in this sample are about 280,000 clones, roughly 87% of which were seen just once. The leading ten clones occupy 0.75% to 1% of the sample. The source material was PBMCs or T cells enriched from blood (not recorded which). The receptors were sampled from a woman between 25 and 40 years old who had recovered from COVID-19.

The rearrangement joins TRBV30 to TRBJ1-5; TRBD1 matches 7 bases. V was pared by 0 bases and J by 6 bases, with 8 bases of the junction left unmatched. The CDR3 spans 15 residues. Germline V gene data show CDR1 as GTSNPN and CDR2 as SVGIG (reference sequence). DNA of the CDR3: TGTGCCTGGAGTGTAACCGACAGGGCTGGTCAGCCCCAGCATTTT. Amino acids: CAWSVTDRAGQPQHF.

The chain uses TRBV20-1 and TRBJ2-1; D is unresolved. The CDR3 consists of 16 residues. Germline assignment: CDR1 DFQATT and CDR2 SNEGSKA (reference sequence). V was shortened by 3 bases and J by 7 bases, with 22 bases between the two germline ends. The CDR3: CSASGYQEWVMNEQFF. The DNA for the CDR3 is TGCAGTGCTAGTGGGTATCAGGAATGGGTGATGAATGAGCAGTTCTTC.

This chain uses TRBV10-2 with TRBJ2-1, with no clear D. The CDR3 is 14 residues long. The V gene's germline CDR1 is WSHSY and CDR2 SAAADI. The V and J ends lost 4 bases and 0 bases respectively, with 7 bases between them. CDR3 sequence: CASSVAGSYNEQFF. The CDR3 DNA follows: TGCGCCAGCAGTGTGGCAGGCTCCTACAATGAGCAGTTCTTC.

The genes are TRBV18 and TRBJ1-2; D is unclear. With 1 base removed from V and 3 bases from J, the gap between germline ends came to 15 bases. CDR3 length: 16 residues. Germline assignment: CDR1 KGHSH and CDR2 LQKENI. The CDR3 sequence is CASSPRRGKVDYGYTF. The DNA for the CDR3 is TGTGCCAGCTCACCACGGAGAGGGAAAGTGGACTATGGCTACACCTTC.

This chain connects TRBV28 to TRBJ1-1, with D uncertain. Germline loops: CDR1 MDHEN, CDR2 SYDVKM. This CDR3 has 15 amino acids. The V gene lost 3 bases and the J gene lost 0 bases, with 11 bases spanning the gap. The CDR3 spells CASSFLRVMNTEAFF. The CDR3 DNA follows: TGTGCCAGCAGTTTTCTTCGGGTCATGAACACTGAAGCTTTCTTT.

The chain uses TRBV2 and TRBJ1-5; 10 nucleotides match TRBD1. Trimming at V came to 6 bases and at J to 4 bases, leaving 9 bases not matched to a gene. The CDR3 covers 16 residues. CDR1 is SNHLY, CDR2 FYNNEI, per germline. The CDR3 protein is CASSQSGTGVNQPQHF. The CDR3 coding sequence is TGTGCCAGCAGCCAATCCGGGACAGGGGTGAATCAGCCCCAGCATTTT.

This chain connects TRBV6-4 to TRBJ1-2; TRBD1 matches at 9 bases. The V segment lost 6 bases and the J segment 5 bases; nucleotides outside the gene matches: 10. Germline lookup yields CDR1 MRHNA and CDR2 SNTAGT. The CDR3 consists of 15 residues. CDR3 amino acids: CASSESDRGWYGYTF. The DNA of the CDR3 is TGTGCCAGCAGCGAGTCGGACAGGGGATGGTATGGCTACACCTTC.

V is TRBV7-2 and J is TRBJ2-7; TRBD2 matches 9 bases. Germline loops: CDR1 SGHTA, CDR2 FQGNSA. Trimming cost V 4 bases and J 1 base; bases outside gene matches: 5. This CDR3 has 15 amino acids. The CDR3 DNA follows: TGTGCCAGCAGCTATGGACTAGCGCGTTCCTACGAGCAGTACTTC. It encodes CASSYGLARSYEQYF.

This clone was recorded a few times. This chain connects TRBV3-1 (or the pseudogene TRBV3-2) to TRBJ1-3, with D perhaps TRBD1 (5 bases). Germline CDR1 is LGHDT and CDR2 is YNNKEL (reference sequence). The V end lost 5 bases, the J end lost 3 bases, and 14 bases lay between the germline ends. There are 15 residues in the CDR3. CDR3 loop: CASSGGRGSGNTIYF. The CDR3 nucleotides are TGTGCCAGCAGCGGAGGCCGGGGGAGTGGAAACACCATATATTTT.

This chain joins TRBV2 and TRBJ1-3, with no clear D. Trimming took off 4 bases at V and 4 bases at J, with 8 bases between the two ends. The germline V gene encodes CDR1 SNHLY and CDR2 FYNNEI. The CDR3 sequence is 13 residues long. The CDR3 here is CASSARRGNTIYF. CDR3 bases: TGTGCCAGCAGTGCCCGTAGAGGAAACACCATATATTTT.

The chain combines TRBV28 with TRBJ2-1, with a possible D match to TRBD2 (5 bases). This CDR3 is 14 amino acids long. CDR1 MDHEN and CDR2 SYDVKM come from the germline V gene. V was pared by 5 bases and J by 2 bases, with 10 bases between. Here the CDR3 reads CASSPRATYNEQFF. The CDR3, as DNA: TGTGCCAGCAGTCCGCGGGCTACCTACAATGAGCAGTTCTTC.

This CDR3 reads CASSLAGEPSGNTIYF. The CDR3 DNA follows: TGCGCCAGCAGCTTGGCCGGGGAGCCCTCTGGAAACACCATATATTTT. This chain joins TRBV5-1 and TRBJ1-3; no clear D. CDR3 length: 16 residues. V was pared by 0 bases and J by 0 bases, with 10 bases between. Germline V gene lookup returns CDR1 SGHRS and CDR2 YFSETQ.

V is TRBV5-1 and J is TRBJ2-1; the match to TRBD1 covers 9 bases. Germline CDR1 and CDR2: SGHRS and YFSETQ. The CDR3 sequence is 16 residues long. V lost 4 bases and J lost 4; bases outside the gene matches: 9. CDR3 sequence (DNA): TGCGCCAGCAGCCCACACCGGGACAGGGCGTACAATGAGCAGTTCTTC. The encoded protein is CASSPHRDRAYNEQFF.

The rearrangement links TRBV6-5 to TRBJ1-2; a possible D gene is TRBD1 (5 bases). The germline V gene has CDR1 MNHEY and CDR2 SVGAGI. Trimming pared 5 bases from V and 2 bases from J, leaving 9 bases between. The CDR3 contains 13 residues. The CDR3 DNA reads TGTGCCAGCAGTATGGGGCGGAACTATGGCTACACCTTC. Translation gives CASSMGRNYGYTF.

The chain joins TRBV18 to TRBJ2-1, with 7 bases fitting TRBD2. The CDR3 has 15 residues. From germline, CDR1 is KGHSH and CDR2 LQKENI. The V and J ends lost 6 bases and 2 bases, in that order; junction bases with no gene match: 7. CDR3 sequence: CASSPDGGAYNEQFF. The CDR3 DNA follows: TGTGCCAGCTCGCCGGATGGGGGGGCCTACAATGAGCAGTTCTTC. Filled out from reference TRBV18 and TRBJ2-1, the complete variable domain reads NAGVMQNPRHLVRRRGQEARLRCSPMKGHSHVYWYRQLPEEGLKFMVYLQKENIIDESGMPKERFSAEFPKEGPSILRIQQVVRGDSAAYFCASSPDGGAYNEQFFGPGTRLTVL.